This T cell receptor beta chain originates from a study of shared clonotypes between healthy human individuals (dated by TCRdb to about 2020). Background for the entire study: A few men and a couple of women, aged 18 to 49 years, made up the cohort. Different laboratories and diverse techniques were used to prepare libraries and sequence TCR repertoires, to increase sequencing depth and limit assay-specific biases. Each donor's leukapheresis produced roughly between about 0.9 and 9.5 billion PBMCs. To estimate repertoire size and how much clonotypes are shared between individuals, the study performed deep sequencing of blood TCR repertoires from roughly five healthy adults. General conclusions and limits of the study: The small number of donors limited the genetic and exposure-history diversity represented. Sampling was limited to blood, and TCR repertoires in tissue likely differ from TCR repertoires in blood. Pairwise subsampling indicated that sequencing depth was expected to affect the degree of clonotype sharing among donors.

With regard to this clone: Its specific antigen is unknown. No per-base quality is available; no much larger clone lies one base away.

The donors were healthy, HIV-negative adults who had no recently reported acute infections or vaccinations. All donors were Caucasian adults living in Nashville, Tennessee, USA. In the unsorted samples, 85 million to 100 million PBMCs were counted, and genomic DNA was extracted using the QIAamp DNA Blood Mini kit. After blood collection by leukapheresis, PBMCs were isolated using Ficoll-Histopaque density gradient centrifugation and then cryopreserved in the vapor phase of liquid nitrogen. Trimmed from V: 7 bases; trimmed from J: 4 bases; junction bases lacking a gene match: 8. Its CDR3 holds 15 amino acids, cysteine through phenylalanine. CDR3 DNA only is kept here, 45 bases in frame from base 1. CDR1 and CDR2 are drawn from the germline V gene (reference sequence): GTSNPN, SVGIG. Using the deep immunoSEQ assay, multiplex PCR amplified TCR CDR3 regions from genomic DNA. Genomic DNA extracted from each cell subset was distributed evenly over all wells of several immunoSEQ 96-well plates, and each plate served as one replicate. For unsorted PBMC, each replicate PCR was loaded with 250 to 300 ng genomic DNA, equivalent to approximately 33,000 T cell genomes. Unsorted PBMC genomic DNA was sequenced across ten immunoSEQ deep assay plates. The purified libraries were quantified using a Qubit 3.0 fluorometer, sized with a Bioanalyzer 2100, and then quantified again using the KAPA Library Quantification kit. Every immunoSEQ 96-well plate was sequenced on a dedicated single-read 150-cycle Illumina NextSeq 550 flow cell. The original pipeline was this. Because only junctional sequences without quality scores were contained in the immunoSEQ output, filtering matching that applied to full-length reads could not be performed. To assign V/J genes and CDR3, sequences were annotated using PyIR, a Python wrapper for IgBLAST v1.9, with IMGT germline references. Any read was removed if the V/J assignment was weak (E-value above 1e-6), the CDR3 was missing, or the read contained stop codons, out-of-frame junctions, or ambiguous translated residues. V3J clonotypes were defined as sequences sharing an identical inferred V gene, J gene, and CDR3 amino acid sequence. Percentage overlap between repertoires was computed as shared unique clonotypes divided by the size of the smaller repertoire. Repertoire richness was assessed with RTK rarefaction, the Chao1 estimator, and Recon v2.1 estimates of unobserved clonotypes. Entries here come from immuneACCESS through TCRdb and include only in-frame sequences with V and J called. Some clones fail to appear in such tables; in the studies checked, an unresolved V gene covers under half of the shortfall, and the cause of the remainder is unknown. D and trimming were read from the DNA, whereas the V and J calls and clone size are those reported in that table. This sample has approximately 480,000 clones in its table, and about 80% of those were observed once. The ten biggest clones cover about an eighth of the sample.

Sequencing was carried out using PBMCs. The chain is encoded by TRBV30 joined to TRBJ2-2, with 11 bases matching TRBD1. This TCR was recovered from a woman in her 40s in good health. Some clones in this sample may be carry-over from other donors' samples. The DNA reads as follows: TGTGCCTCCCTCCCCGGGACAGGGGGCACCGGGGAGCTGTTTTTT. This translates into CASLPGTGGTGELFF.